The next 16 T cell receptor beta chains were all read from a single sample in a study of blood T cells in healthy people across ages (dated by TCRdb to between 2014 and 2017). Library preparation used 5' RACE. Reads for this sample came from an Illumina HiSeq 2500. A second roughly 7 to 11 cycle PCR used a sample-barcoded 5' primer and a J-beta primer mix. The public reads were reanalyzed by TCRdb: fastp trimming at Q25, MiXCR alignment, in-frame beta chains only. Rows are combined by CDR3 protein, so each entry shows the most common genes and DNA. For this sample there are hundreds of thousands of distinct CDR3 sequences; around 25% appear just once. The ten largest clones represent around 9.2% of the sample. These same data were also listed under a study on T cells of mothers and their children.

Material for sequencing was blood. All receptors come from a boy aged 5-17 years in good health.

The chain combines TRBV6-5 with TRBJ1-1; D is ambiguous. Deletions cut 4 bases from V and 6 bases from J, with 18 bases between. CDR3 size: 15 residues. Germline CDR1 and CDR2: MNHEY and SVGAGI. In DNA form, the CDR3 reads TGTGCCAGCAGTTCCGGCTCCTTGACTGCCTCTGAAGCTTTCTTT. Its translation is CASSSGSLTASEAFF.

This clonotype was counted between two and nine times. The DNA for the CDR3 is TGTGCCAGCAGCTTGACCCCGGGTCCTAACTATGGCTACACCTTC. Translating it yields CASSLTPGPNYGYTF. The rearrangement joins TRBV5-5 to TRBJ1-2; the D is unclear. Trimming removed 1 base from V and 0 bases from J, with 10 bases in between. Germline V gene data show CDR1 as SGHKS and CDR2 as YYEKEE (reference sequence). The CDR3 has 15 residues.

CDR3 in DNA: TGTGCCAGCAGTGTAGAAGTTAATCAGCCCCAGCATTTT. It translates to CASSVEVNQPQHF. This sequence joins TRBV2 and TRBJ1-5; D is undetermined. Per the germline V gene, CDR1 is SNHLY and CDR2 is FYNNEI. Trimming removed 4 bases from V and 4 bases from J, with 8 bases in between. CDR3 length: 13 amino acids.

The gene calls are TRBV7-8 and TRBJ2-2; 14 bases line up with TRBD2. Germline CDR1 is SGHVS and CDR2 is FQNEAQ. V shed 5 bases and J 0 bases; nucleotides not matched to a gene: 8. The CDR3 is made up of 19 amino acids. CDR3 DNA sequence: TGTGCCAGCAGCCTCGGGACTAGCGGGAGAGCCCCGAACACCGGGGAGCTGTTTTTT. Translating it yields CASSLGTSGRAPNTGELFF.

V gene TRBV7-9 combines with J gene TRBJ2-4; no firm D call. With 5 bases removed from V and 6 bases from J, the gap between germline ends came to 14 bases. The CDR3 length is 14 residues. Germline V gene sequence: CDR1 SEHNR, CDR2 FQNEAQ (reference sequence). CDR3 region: CASSLGGKINIQYF. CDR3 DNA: TGTGCCAGCAGCCTTGGTGGGAAGATAAACATTCAGTACTTC. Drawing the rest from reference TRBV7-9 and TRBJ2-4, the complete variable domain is DTGVSQNPRHKITKRGQNVTFRCDPISEHNRLYWYRQTLGQGPEFLTYFQNEAQLEKSRLLSDRFSAERPKGSFSTLEIQRTEQGDSAMYLCASSLGGKINIQYFGAGTRLSVL.

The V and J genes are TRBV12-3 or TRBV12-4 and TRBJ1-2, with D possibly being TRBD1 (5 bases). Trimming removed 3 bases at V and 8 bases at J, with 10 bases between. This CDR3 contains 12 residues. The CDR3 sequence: CASSLTAVGYTF. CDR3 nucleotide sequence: TGTGCCAGCAGTTTGACAGCTGTCGGCTACACCTTC.

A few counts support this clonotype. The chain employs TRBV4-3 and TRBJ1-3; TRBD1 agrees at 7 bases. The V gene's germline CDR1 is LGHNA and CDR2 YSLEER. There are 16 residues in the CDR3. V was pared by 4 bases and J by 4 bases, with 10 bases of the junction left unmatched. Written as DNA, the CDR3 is TGCGCCAGCAGCCGACAGGGCGGAATTCAAGGAAACACCATATATTTT. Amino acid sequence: CASSRQGGIQGNTIYF.

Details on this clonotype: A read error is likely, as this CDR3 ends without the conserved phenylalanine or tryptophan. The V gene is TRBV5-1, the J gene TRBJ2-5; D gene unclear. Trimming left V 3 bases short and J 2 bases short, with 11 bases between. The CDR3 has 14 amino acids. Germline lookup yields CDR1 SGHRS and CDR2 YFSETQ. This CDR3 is CASSSGRTQETQYL. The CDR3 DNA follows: TGCGCCAGCAGCTCTGGACGTACTCAAGAGACCCAGTACCTC.

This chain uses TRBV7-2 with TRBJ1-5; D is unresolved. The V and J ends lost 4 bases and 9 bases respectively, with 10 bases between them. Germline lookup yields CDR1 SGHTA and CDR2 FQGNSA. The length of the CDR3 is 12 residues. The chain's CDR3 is CASSYNVGPQHF. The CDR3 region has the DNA TGTGCCAGCAGCTATAATGTTGGGCCCCAGCATTTT.

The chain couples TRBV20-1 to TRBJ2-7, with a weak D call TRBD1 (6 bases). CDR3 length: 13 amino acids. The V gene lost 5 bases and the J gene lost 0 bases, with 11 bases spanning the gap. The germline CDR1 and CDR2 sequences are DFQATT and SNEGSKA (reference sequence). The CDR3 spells CSADRPLSYEQYF. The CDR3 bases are TGCAGTGCTGACAGGCCCCTCTCCTACGAGCAGTACTTC.

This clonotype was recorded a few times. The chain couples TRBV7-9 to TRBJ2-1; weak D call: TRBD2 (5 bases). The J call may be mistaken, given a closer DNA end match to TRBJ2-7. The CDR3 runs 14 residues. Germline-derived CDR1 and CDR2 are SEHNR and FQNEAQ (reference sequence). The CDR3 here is CASSGELGGYEQYF. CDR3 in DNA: TGTGCCAGCAGCGGGGAGCTCGGAGGCTACGAGCAGTACTTC.

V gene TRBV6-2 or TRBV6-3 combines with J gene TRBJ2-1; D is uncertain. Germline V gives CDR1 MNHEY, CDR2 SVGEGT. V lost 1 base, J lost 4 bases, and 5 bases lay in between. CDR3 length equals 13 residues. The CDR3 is CASSYWDYNEQFF. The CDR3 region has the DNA TGTGCCAGCAGTTACTGGGATTACAATGAGCAGTTCTTC.

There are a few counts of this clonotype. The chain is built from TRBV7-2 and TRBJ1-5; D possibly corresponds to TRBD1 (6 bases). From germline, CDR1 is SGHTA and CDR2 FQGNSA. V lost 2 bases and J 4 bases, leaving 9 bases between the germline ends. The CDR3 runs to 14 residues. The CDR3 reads CASSLNRVNQPQHF. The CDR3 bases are TGTGCCAGCAGCTTAAACAGGGTAAATCAGCCCCAGCATTTT.

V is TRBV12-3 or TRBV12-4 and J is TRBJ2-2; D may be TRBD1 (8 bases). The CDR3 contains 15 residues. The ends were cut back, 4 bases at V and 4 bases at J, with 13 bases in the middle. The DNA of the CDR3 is TGTGCCAGCAGTTACAGGGGGGGGGGCACCGGGGAGCTGTTTTTT. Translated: CASSYRGGGTGELFF.

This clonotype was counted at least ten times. CDR3 in amino acids: CASSRDETYEQYF. The CDR3 coding sequence is TGTGCCAGTAGCCGGGACGAAACCTACGAGCAGTACTTC. The V gene is TRBV19, the J gene TRBJ2-7; TRBD1 or TRBD2 may be the D gene (5 bases each). Trimming left V 6 bases short and J 2 bases short, with 11 bases between. The CDR3 length is 13 residues. Germline V CDR1 and CDR2: LNHDA, SQIVND (reference sequence). Full variable domain (missing parts from reference TRBV19 and TRBJ2-7): DGGITQSPKYLFRKEGQNVTLSCEQNLNHDAMYWYRQDPGQGLRLIYYSQIVNDFQKGDIAEGYSVSREKKESFPLTVTSAQKNPTAFYLCASSRDETYEQYFGPGTRLTVT.

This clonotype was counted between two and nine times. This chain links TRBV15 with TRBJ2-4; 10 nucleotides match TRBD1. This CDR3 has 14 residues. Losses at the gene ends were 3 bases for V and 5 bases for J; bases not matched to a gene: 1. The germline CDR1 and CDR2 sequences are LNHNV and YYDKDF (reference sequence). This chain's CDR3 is CATSRDRGENIQYF. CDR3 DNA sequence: TGTGCCACCAGCAGGGACAGGGGGGAAAACATTCAGTACTTC.